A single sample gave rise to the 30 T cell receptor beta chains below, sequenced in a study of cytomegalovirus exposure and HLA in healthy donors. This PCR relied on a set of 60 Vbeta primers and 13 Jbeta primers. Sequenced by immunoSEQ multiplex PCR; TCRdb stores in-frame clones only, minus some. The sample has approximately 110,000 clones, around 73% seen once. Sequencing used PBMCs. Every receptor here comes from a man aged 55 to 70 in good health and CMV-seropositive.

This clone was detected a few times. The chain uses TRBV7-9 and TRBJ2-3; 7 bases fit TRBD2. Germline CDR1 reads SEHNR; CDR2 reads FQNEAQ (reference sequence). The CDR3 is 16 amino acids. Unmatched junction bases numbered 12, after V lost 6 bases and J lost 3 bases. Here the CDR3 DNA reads TGTGCCAGCAGAATTAGCACGGGGGGTCCTACAGATACGCAGTATTTT. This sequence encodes CASRISTGGPTDTQYF.

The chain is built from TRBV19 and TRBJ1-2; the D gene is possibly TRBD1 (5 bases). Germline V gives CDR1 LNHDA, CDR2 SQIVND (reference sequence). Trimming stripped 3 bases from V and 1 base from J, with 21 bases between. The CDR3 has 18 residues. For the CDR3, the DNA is TGTGCCAGTAGTATGGGGGGGAATCCCTCGAGGCTTAACTATGGCTACACCTTC. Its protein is CASSMGGNPSRLNYGYTF.

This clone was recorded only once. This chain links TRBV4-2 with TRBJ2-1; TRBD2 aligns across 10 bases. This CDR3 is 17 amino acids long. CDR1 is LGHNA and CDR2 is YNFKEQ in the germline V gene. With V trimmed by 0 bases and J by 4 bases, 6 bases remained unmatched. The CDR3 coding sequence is TGTGCCAGCAGCCAAGAATATAGCGGGGGGCCGTACAATGAGCAGTTCTTC. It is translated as CASSQEYSGGPYNEQFF.

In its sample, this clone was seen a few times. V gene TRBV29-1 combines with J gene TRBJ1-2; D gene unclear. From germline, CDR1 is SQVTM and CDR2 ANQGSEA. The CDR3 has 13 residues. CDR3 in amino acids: CTRPEGGLSGYTF. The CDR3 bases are TGCACCCGGCCAGAGGGCGGACTGAGTGGCTACACCTTC.

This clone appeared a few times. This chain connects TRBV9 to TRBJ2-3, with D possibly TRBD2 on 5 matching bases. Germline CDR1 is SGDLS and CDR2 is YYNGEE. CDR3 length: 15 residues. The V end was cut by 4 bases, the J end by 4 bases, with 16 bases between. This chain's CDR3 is CASSREVDGADTQYF. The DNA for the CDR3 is TGTGCCAGCAGCCGCGAAGTTGACGGGGCAGATACGCAGTATTTT. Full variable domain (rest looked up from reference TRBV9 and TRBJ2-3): DSGVTQTPKHLITATGQRVTLRCSPRSGDLSVYWYQQSLDQGLQFLIQYYNGEERAKGNILERFSAQQFPDLHSELNLSSLELGDSALYFCASSREVDGADTQYFGPGTRLTVL.

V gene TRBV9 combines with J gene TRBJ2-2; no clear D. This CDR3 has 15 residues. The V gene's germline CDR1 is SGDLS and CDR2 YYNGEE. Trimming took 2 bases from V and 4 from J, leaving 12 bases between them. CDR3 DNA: TGTGCCAGCAGCGTTTGGGTGGCGGCCACCGGGGAGCTGTTTTTT. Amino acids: CASSVWVAATGELFF.

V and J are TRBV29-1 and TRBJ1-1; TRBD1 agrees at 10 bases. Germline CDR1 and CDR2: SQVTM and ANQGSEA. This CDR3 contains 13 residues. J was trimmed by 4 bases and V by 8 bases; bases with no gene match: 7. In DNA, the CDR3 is TGCAGCACCGCGGACAGGGGGACCACTGAAGCTTTCTTT. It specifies CSTADRGTTEAFF.

The CDR3 region has the DNA TGTGCCAGCAGCTCCCGGGGACAGGCCCATAGCTCCTACAATGAGCAGTTCTTC. Protein sequence: CASSSRGQAHSSYNEQFF. The V call is TRBV5-4, the J call TRBJ2-1, with 8 bases lining up with TRBD1. Per the germline V gene, CDR1 is SGHNT and CDR2 is YYREEE (reference sequence). This CDR3 contains 18 residues. With 3 bases clipped from V and 0 bases from J, the junction kept 11 bases outside the gene matches.

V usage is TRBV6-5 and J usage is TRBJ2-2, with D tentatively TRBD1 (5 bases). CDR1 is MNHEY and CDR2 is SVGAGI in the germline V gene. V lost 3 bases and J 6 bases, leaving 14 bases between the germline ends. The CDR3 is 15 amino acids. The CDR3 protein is CASSYLSTDSGELFF. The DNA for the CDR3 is TGTGCCAGCAGTTATCTCTCGACAGATTCCGGGGAGCTGTTTTTT.

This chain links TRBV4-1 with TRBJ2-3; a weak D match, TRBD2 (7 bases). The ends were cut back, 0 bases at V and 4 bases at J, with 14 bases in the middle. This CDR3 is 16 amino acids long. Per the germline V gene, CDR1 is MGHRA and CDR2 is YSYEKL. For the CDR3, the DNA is TGCGCCAGCAGCCAAGAGGGGGGGGCCGGGGCAGATACGCAGTATTTT. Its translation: CASSQEGGAGADTQYF.

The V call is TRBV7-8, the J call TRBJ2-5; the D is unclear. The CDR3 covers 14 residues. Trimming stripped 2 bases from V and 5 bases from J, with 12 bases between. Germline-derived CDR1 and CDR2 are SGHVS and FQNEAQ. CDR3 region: CASSLSGRMETQYF. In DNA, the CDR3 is TGTGCCAGCAGCTTAAGTGGCAGGATGGAGACCCAGTACTTC.

The CDR3 nucleotides are TGTGCCTGGAGTGTATTAAACTATGGCTACACCTTC. It yields the protein CAWSVLNYGYTF. The V and J genes are TRBV30 and TRBJ1-2; no clear D gene. Trimming left V 0 bases short and J 2 bases short, with 4 bases between. The CDR3 has 12 residues. Germline CDR1 GTSNPN, CDR2 SVGIG (reference sequence).

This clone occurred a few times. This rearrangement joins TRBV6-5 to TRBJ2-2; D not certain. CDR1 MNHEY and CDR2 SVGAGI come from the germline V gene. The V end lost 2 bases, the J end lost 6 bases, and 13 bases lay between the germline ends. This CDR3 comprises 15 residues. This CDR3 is CASSYVQAPPGELFF. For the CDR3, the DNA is TGTGCCAGCAGTTACGTCCAGGCCCCCCCCGGGGAGCTGTTTTTT.

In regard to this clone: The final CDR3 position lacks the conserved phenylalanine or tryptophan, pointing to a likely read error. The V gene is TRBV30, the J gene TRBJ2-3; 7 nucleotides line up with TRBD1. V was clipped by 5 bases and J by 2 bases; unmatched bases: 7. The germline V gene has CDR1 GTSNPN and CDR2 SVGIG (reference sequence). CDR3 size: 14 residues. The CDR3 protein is CAWSVDRYTDTQYL. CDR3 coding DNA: TGTGCCTGGTCGGTGGACAGGTACACAGATACGCAGTATCTT.

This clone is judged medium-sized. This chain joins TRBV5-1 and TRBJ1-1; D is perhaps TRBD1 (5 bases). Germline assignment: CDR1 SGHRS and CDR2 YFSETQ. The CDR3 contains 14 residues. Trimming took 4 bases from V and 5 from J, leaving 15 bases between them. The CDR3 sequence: CASSDEEGRTEAFF. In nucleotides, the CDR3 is TGCGCCAGCAGCGACGAAGAGGGGAGGACTGAAGCTTTCTTT.

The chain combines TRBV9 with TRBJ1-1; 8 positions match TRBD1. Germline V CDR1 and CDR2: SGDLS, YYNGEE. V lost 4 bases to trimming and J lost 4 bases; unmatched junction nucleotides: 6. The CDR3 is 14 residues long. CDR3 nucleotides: TGTGCCAGCAGCCCGCACGACAGGGGCACTGAAGCTTTCTTT. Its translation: CASSPHDRGTEAFF.

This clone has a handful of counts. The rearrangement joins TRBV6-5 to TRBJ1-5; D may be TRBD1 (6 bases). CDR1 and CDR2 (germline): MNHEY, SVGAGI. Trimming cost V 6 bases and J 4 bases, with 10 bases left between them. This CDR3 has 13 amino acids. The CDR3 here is CASRAGVNQPQHF. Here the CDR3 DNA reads TGTGCCAGCAGGGCAGGGGTGAATCAGCCCCAGCATTTT.

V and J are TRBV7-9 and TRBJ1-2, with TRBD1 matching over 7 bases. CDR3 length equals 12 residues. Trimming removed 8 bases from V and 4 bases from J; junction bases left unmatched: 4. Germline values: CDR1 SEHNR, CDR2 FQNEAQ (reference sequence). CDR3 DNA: TGTGCCAGCCGGGACAGCGCCTATGGCTACACCTTC. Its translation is CASRDSAYGYTF.

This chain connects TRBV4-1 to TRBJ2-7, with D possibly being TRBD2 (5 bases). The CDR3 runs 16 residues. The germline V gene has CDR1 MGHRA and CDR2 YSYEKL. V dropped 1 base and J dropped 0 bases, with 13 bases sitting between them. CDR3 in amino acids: CASSQGRAANSYEQYF. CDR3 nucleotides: TGCGCCAGCAGCCAAGGGAGAGCGGCGAACTCCTACGAGCAGTACTTC.

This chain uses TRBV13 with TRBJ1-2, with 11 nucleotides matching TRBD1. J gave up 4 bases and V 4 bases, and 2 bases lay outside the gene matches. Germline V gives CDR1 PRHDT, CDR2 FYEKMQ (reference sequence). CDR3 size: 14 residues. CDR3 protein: CASSSGTGGYGYTF. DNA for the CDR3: TGTGCCAGCAGCTCGGGGACAGGGGGCTATGGCTACACCTTC.

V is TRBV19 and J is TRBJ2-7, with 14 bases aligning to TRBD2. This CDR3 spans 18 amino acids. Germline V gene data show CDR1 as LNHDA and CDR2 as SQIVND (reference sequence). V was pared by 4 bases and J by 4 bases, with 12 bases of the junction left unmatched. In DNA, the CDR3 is TGTGCCAGTAGTACCGACGGGGGACTAGCGGGGGTGATATACGAGCAGTACTTC. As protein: CASSTDGGLAGVIYEQYF.

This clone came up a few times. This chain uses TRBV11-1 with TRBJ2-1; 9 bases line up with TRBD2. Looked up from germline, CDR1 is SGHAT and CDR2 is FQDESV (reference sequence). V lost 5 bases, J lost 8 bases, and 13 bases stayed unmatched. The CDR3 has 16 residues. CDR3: CASSPGGRGGHDEQFF. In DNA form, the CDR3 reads TGTGCCAGCAGCCCTGGGGGGCGGGGGGGCCATGATGAGCAGTTCTTC.

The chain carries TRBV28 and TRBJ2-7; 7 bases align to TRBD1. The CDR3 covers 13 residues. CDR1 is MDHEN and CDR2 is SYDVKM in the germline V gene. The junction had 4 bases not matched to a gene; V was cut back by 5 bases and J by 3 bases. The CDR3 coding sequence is TGTGCCAGCAGTCCGGGACAGAACTACGAGCAGTACTTC. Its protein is CASSPGQNYEQYF.

DNA for the CDR3: TGTGCCAGCAGTTCCCGGGTACTATACAATGAGCAGTTCTTC. It encodes CASSSRVLYNEQFF. The chain joins TRBV6-1 to TRBJ2-1; no firm D call. CDR1 and CDR2 (germline): MNHNS, SASEGT. The CDR3 extends over 14 amino acids. Deletions cut 5 bases from V and 4 bases from J, with 12 bases between.

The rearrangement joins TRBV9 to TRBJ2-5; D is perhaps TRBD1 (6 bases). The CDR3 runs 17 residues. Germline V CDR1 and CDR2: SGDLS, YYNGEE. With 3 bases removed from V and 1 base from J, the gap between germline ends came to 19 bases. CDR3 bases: TGTGCCAGCAGCGAGGGCATGGTAGGGGACATCCAAGAGACCCAGTACTTC. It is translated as CASSEGMVGDIQETQYF.

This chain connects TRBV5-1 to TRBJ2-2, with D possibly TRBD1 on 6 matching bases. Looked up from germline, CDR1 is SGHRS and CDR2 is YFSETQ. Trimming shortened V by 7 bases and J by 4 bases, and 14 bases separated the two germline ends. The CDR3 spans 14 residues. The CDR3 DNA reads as TGCGCCAGCGCAGGGGACGGAACCACCGGGGAGCTGTTTTTT. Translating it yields CASAGDGTTGELFF.

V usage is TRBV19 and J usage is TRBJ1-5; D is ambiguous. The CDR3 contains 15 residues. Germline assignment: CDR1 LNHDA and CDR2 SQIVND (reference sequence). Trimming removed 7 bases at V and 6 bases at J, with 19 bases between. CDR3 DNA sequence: TGTGCCAGTACCGACGGGATCCGAGGCGGTCAGCCCCAGCATTTT. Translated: CASTDGIRGGQPQHF.

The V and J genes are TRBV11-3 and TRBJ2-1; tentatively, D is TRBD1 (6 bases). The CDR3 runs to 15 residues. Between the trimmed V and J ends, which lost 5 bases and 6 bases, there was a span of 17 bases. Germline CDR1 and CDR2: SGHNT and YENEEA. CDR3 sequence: CASSPEQGYGNEQFF. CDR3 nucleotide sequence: TGTGCCAGCAGCCCCGAACAGGGTTACGGCAATGAGCAGTTCTTC.

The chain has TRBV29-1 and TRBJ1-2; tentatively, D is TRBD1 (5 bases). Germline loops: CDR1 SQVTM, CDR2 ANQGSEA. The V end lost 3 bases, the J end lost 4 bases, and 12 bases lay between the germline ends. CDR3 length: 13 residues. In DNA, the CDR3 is TGCAGCGTTGAGAGACAGCAAACCTATGGCTACACCTTC. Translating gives CSVERQQTYGYTF.

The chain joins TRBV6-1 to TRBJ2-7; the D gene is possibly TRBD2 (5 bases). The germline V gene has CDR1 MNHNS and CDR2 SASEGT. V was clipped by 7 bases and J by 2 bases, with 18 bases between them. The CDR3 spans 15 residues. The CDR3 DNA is TGTGCCAGCATTAGAGGAAGCGGACGAGCCTACGAGCAGTACTTC. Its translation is CASIRGSGRAYEQYF.